This is a list of T cell receptor beta chains from one sample in a study of CD8 T cells in cerebrospinal fluid in Alzheimer's disease. TCRdb reworked the 10x single-cell sequencing reads into one entry per CDR3 protein, no DNA. Reported are more than 950 distinct CDR3 sequences; the ten largest clones contain under 8.5%. Sequenced input: cerebrospinal fluid. The receptors were sampled from a human donor with Alzheimer's disease. Both conserved end residues are part of each CDR3. Some rows mark clone size as missing; the rest say once, few, many or name a class of expanded clone.

cdr3_aa,v_call,clone_size,j_call
CASSATRDRDEKLFF,TRBV4-1,medium-sized,TRBJ1-4
CSARQGASSSYNSPLHF,TRBV20-1,NA,TRBJ1-6
CASINLQVPHQPQHF,TRBV19,medium-sized,TRBJ1-5
CAIRFPGTSGSYEQYF,TRBV10-3,medium-sized,TRBJ2-7
CASSRAGNTEAFF,TRBV21-1,medium-sized,TRBJ1-1
CASSDSVGRRGLRGNTEAFF,TRBV10-2,medium-sized,TRBJ1-1
CASSQTITGGEQYF,TRBV4-1,medium-sized,TRBJ2-7
CASSETLSSYNEQFF,TRBV6-4,medium-sized,TRBJ2-1
CASSFLGELGELFF,TRBV19,NA,TRBJ2-2
CAITGTSSPFSYTF,TRBV10-3,medium-sized,TRBJ1-2
CASTQVFGDTQYF,TRBV12-3/TRBV12-4,medium-sized,TRBJ2-3
CASSIPTGELFF,TRBV27,medium-sized,TRBJ2-2
CASPPKGGQRTWEQYF,TRBV28,large,TRBJ2-7
CASSPGPNYEQYF,TRBV7-6,large,TRBJ2-7
CASSRSGQGGQPQHF,TRBV6-5,medium-sized,TRBJ1-5
CASSTLLRQANEQYF,TRBV19,medium-sized,TRBJ2-7
CSAAPGAETQYF,TRBV20-1,large,TRBJ2-5